The present entry profiles one T cell receptor (beta chain) with its context. Some clones are missing from TCRdb's copy, which holds only in-frame ones; the method was immunoSEQ multiplex PCR. The data contain tens of thousands of clones, roughly 90% of them singletons. This sample is drawn from a study of T cell changes during pregnancy in multiple sclerosis. V was trimmed by 7 bases and J by 6 bases, leaving 19 bases between them. The CDR3 spans 14 residues. The germline gives CDR1 SQVTM, CDR2 ANQGSEA. The clonotype originates from a female donor in good health, enrolled as a control in a pregnancy study. The chain carries TRBV29-1 and TRBJ2-1; weak D call: TRBD2 (5 bases). The starting material was peripheral blood, obtained after pregnancy. The CDR3 nucleotides read TGCAGCGCCGACCCCGGATCGGGAACCAATGAGCAGTTCTTC. This translates into CSADPGSGTNEQFF.